One sample yielded the 32 T cell receptor beta chains listed below, sequenced in a study of molecular identifiers for immune sequencing clone quantification (dated by TCRdb to 2016 to 2019). The library was generated by PCR. TCRdb records Illumina HiSeq 4000 as the sequencer. TCRdb passed the public sequencing reads through fastp at Q25 and MiXCR, retaining productive beta sequences. Each CDR3 protein gets just one entry, which takes the most common genes and DNA from the rows behind it. This sample holds approximately 670,000 distinct CDR3 sequences; 15% to 20% were observed only once. The top ten hold roughly 0.83% of the sample. Material for sequencing was naive CD8+ T cells from blood, with Jurkat cell RNA spiked in. What the cell subset or site label conveys for this sample: FACS-sorted CD8+CD4-CCR7+CD45RA+ naive T cells. These receptors came from a human donor in good health. Some libraries in this study had Jurkat cell RNA spiked in.

The sample holds many counts of this clonotype. This chain links TRBV27 with TRBJ2-4; D may be TRBD1 (6 bases). Trimming left V 2 bases short and J 0 bases short, with 23 bases between. Looked up from germline, CDR1 is MNHEY and CDR2 is SMNVEV (reference sequence). This CDR3 has 20 residues. As DNA, the CDR3 is TGTGCCAGCAGTTTACCGATTAAGGGGGTCAGCAGACTAGCCAAAAACATTCAGTACTTC. This encodes CASSLPIKGVSRLAKNIQYF.

This clonotype was counted ten times or more. The rearrangement links TRBV13 to TRBJ2-3; D gene unclear. Germline CDR1 PRHDT, CDR2 FYEKMQ (reference sequence). The V end lost 0 bases, the J end lost 6 bases, and 13 bases lay between the germline ends. CDR3 size: 15 residues. DNA of the CDR3: TGTGCCAGCAGCTTAGGCCTGGGCGACTTCGATACGCAGTATTTT. This encodes CASSLGLGDFDTQYF.

The chain combines TRBV7-9 with TRBJ2-1, with unresolved D. CDR1 is SEHNR, CDR2 FQNEAQ, per germline (reference sequence). V lost 0 bases and J 5 bases, leaving 17 bases between the germline ends. The CDR3 has 17 amino acids. CDR3 region: CASSLAQTYLSNNEQFF. The CDR3 DNA is TGTGCCAGCAGCTTAGCCCAGACGTACCTATCGAACAATGAGCAGTTCTTC. Combining the CDR3 with reference TRBV7-9 and TRBJ2-1 gives the whole variable domain DTGVSQNPRHKITKRGQNVTFRCDPISEHNRLYWYRQTLGQGPEFLTYFQNEAQLEKSRLLSDRFSAERPKGSFSTLEIQRTEQGDSAMYLCASSLAQTYLSNNEQFFGPGTRLTVL.

Worth noting for this clonotype: A much larger clone differs by one base, so this may be a read error. The rearrangement links TRBV15 to TRBJ2-3, with D possibly TRBD1 on 5 matching bases. The V and J ends lost 1 base and 4 bases respectively, with 15 bases between them. The CDR3 has 16 residues. Germline V gives CDR1 LNHNV, CDR2 YYDKDF (reference sequence). CDR3 DNA sequence: TGTGCCACCAGCAGAGGAGGAAGGGGCGCGTCAGATACGCAGTATTTT. It codes for CATSRGGRGASDTQYF.

As concerns this clonotype: This could be a read error, since a much larger clone is one nucleotide away. V and J are TRBV25-1 and TRBJ1-2; 8 bases align to TRBD1. The J segment lost 4 bases and the V segment lost 2 bases, leaving 3 bases of the junction unmatched. Germline CDR1 MGHDK, CDR2 SYGVNS. The CDR3 extends over 14 amino acids. CDR3 sequence (DNA): TGTGCCAGCAGTGAAGGACAGGGACTCTATGGCTACACCTTC. Protein sequence: CASSEGQGLYGYTF.

Of note for this clonotype: This may stem from a read error, because a much larger clone lies one nucleotide away. V gene TRBV6-2 or TRBV6-3 combines with J gene TRBJ2-5; 14 bases fit TRBD2. Germline V gives CDR1 MNHEY, CDR2 SVGEGT. With 5 bases clipped from V and 1 base from J, the junction kept 6 bases outside the gene matches. The CDR3 loop spans 17 amino acids. CDR3: CASSPGLAGELQETQYF. The CDR3 DNA reads TGTGCCAGCAGTCCGGGACTAGCGGGGGAGCTCCAAGAGACCCAGTACTTC.

Worth noting for this clonotype: One base away lies a much larger clone, so this may be a sequencing read error. The chain uses TRBV6-2 or TRBV6-3 and TRBJ2-3; 7 bases fit TRBD1. Unmatched junction bases numbered 8, after V lost 8 bases and J lost 3 bases. CDR3 length: 14 residues. Germline CDR1 is MNHEY and CDR2 is SVGEGT. CDR3 amino acids: CASAQGDYTDTQYF. The CDR3 DNA follows: TGTGCCAGCGCCCAGGGGGATTATACAGATACGCAGTATTTT.

This clonotype came up many times. The chain uses TRBV29-1 and TRBJ1-3; maybe TRBD1 (5 bases). The V end lost 4 bases, the J end lost 3 bases, and 13 bases lay between the germline ends. This CDR3 region has 14 residues. Germline CDR1 reads SQVTM; CDR2 reads ANQGSEA. CDR3 protein: CSVGIPGGGNTIYF. The CDR3 coding sequence is TGCAGCGTTGGTATCCCGGGGGGTGGAAACACCATATATTTT.

The gene calls are TRBV27 and TRBJ1-4, with D unclear. Germline CDR1 MNHEY, CDR2 SMNVEV (reference sequence). This CDR3 has 14 amino acids. The V and J ends lost 1 base and 6 bases respectively, with 9 bases between them. The CDR3 here is CASSLLGYDEKLFF. The CDR3 nucleotides are TGTGCCAGCAGTTTATTAGGGTATGATGAAAAACTGTTTTTT.

A note on this clonotype: One end of the junction does not line up with germline, which may come from a read error. The rearrangement uses TRBV19 and TRBJ2-2, with D possibly being TRBD2 (5 bases). CDR3 length equals 11 residues. Looked up from germline, CDR1 is LNHDA and CDR2 is SQIVND (reference sequence). The DNA of the CDR3 is TGTGCCAGTAGTAACACCGGGAAGCTGTTTTTT. Residues: CASSNTGKLFF.

In this sample, this clonotype turned up many times. This sequence joins TRBV12-3 or TRBV12-4 and TRBJ2-7; weak D call: TRBD1 (6 bases). The CDR3 spans 13 residues. V was trimmed by 8 bases and J by 6 bases, leaving 17 bases between them. This CDR3 is CASPFAGESEQYF. The CDR3 nucleotides read TGTGCCAGCCCCTTTGCAGGGGAGAGCGAGCAGTACTTC.

This clonotype was counted at least ten times. This rearrangement joins TRBV7-6 to TRBJ1-1; TRBD1 matches at 8 bases. This CDR3 region has 15 residues. V shed 3 bases, J shed 4 bases, and the junction held 7 bases outside the gene matches. The V gene's germline CDR1 is SGHVS and CDR2 FNYEAQ. CDR3 region: CASSLPTGVVTEAFF. The CDR3 region has the DNA TGTGCCAGCAGCTTGCCGACAGGGGTGGTCACTGAAGCTTTCTTT.

The chain uses TRBV5-6 and TRBJ1-1; possible D gene TRBD1, 5 bases. From germline, CDR1 is SGHDT and CDR2 YYEEEE. Trimming pared 4 bases from V and 4 bases from J, leaving 20 bases between. There are 16 residues in the CDR3. The chain's CDR3 is CASSPPVGRVFTEAFF. The CDR3 region has the DNA TGTGCCAGCAGCCCCCCGGTCGGCAGGGTGTTCACTGAAGCTTTCTTT.

This clonotype has just a few counts. The V call is TRBV19, the J call TRBJ2-1; a possible D gene is TRBD2 (7 bases). The V gene's germline CDR1 is LNHDA and CDR2 SQIVND (reference sequence). CDR3 length: 15 amino acids. V was trimmed by 2 bases and J by 8 bases, leaving 16 bases between them. CDR3 DNA: TGTGCCAGTAGTATAACGGGGGGCCTAGGAGATGAGCAGTTCTTC. The encoded protein is CASSITGGLGDEQFF.

This clonotype was detected only a few times. This sequence joins TRBV5-1 and TRBJ2-7, with D tentatively TRBD1 or TRBD2 (5 bases each). Germline lookup yields CDR1 SGHRS and CDR2 YFSETQ. This CDR3 contains 20 residues. Trimming pared 0 bases from V and 3 bases from J, leaving 28 bases between. The CDR3 DNA reads TGCGCCAGCAGCTTGGATGAGGGTTGGCAAATTGGGGCACCCAGCTACGAGCAGTACTTC. Amino acids: CASSLDEGWQIGAPSYEQYF.

This clonotype has more than one count but fewer than ten. The V and J genes are TRBV2 and TRBJ2-3; D is possibly TRBD2 (7 bases). CDR3 size: 19 residues. The V end was cut by 8 bases, the J end by 4 bases, with 31 bases between. Germline lookup yields CDR1 SNHLY and CDR2 FYNNEI. This CDR3 reads CASSGGRGSGEVVADTQYF. CDR3 DNA sequence: TGTGCCAGCTCCGGGGGCCGGGGGAGCGGGGAAGTAGTAGCAGATACGCAGTATTTT.

This clonotype was seen ten or more times. The chain combines TRBV12-3 or TRBV12-4 with TRBJ2-5, with 8 bases identical to TRBD1. This CDR3 has 15 residues. V dropped 4 bases and J dropped 2; count of bases not matched to a gene: 6. This chain's CDR3 is CASSSDRGPQETQYF. As DNA, the CDR3 is TGTGCCAGCAGTTCCGACAGGGGACCACAAGAGACCCAGTACTTC.

A few counts support this clonotype. The gene calls are TRBV7-9 and TRBJ2-1; 7 bases agree with TRBD1. The germline CDR1 and CDR2 sequences are SEHNR and FQNEAQ (reference sequence). This CDR3 is built from 13 residues. With V trimmed by 4 bases and J by 5 bases, 2 bases remained unmatched. The CDR3 DNA follows: TGTGCCAGCAGCTCGACAGGGAACAATGAGCAGTTCTTC. Protein sequence: CASSSTGNNEQFF.

The sample holds a few counts of this clonotype. The J gene is TRBJ1-2, the V gene TRBV12-3 or TRBV12-4; D gene ambiguous. CDR3 length: 13 amino acids. V was shortened by 3 bases and J by 1 base, with 6 bases between the two germline ends. In DNA form, the CDR3 reads TGTGCCAGCAGTTTTCTGGTTAACTATGGCTACACCTTC. As protein: CASSFLVNYGYTF.

This clonotype was seen many times. The rearrangement links TRBV2 to TRBJ1-1; possibly TRBD1 for D (5 bases). V was clipped by 1 base and J by 3 bases, with 12 bases between them. Looked up from germline, CDR1 is SNHLY and CDR2 is FYNNEI. CDR3 length equals 15 residues. The CDR3 sequence: CASSEEYRPDTEAFF. DNA for the CDR3: TGTGCCAGCAGTGAAGAATACAGGCCTGACACTGAAGCTTTCTTT.

In this sample, this clonotype turned up many times. This rearrangement joins TRBV5-1 to TRBJ1-1; 9 bases are a match to TRBD1. Trimming at V came to 4 bases and at J to 5 bases, leaving 6 bases not matched to a gene. The CDR3 loop spans 14 amino acids. Germline loops: CDR1 SGHRS, CDR2 YFSETQ. In DNA form, the CDR3 reads TGCGCCAGCAGCGTGGGACAGGGACTGACTGAAGCTTTCTTT. Its translation is CASSVGQGLTEAFF.

The rearrangement uses TRBV19 and TRBJ1-1; tentatively, D is TRBD1 (5 bases). Trimming removed 3 bases from V and 2 bases from J, with 10 bases in between. The V gene's germline CDR1 is LNHDA and CDR2 SQIVND (reference sequence). This CDR3 is 14 amino acids long. The CDR3 protein is CASSMQGGNTEAFF. In nucleotides, the CDR3 is TGTGCCAGTAGTATGCAGGGAGGAAACACTGAAGCTTTCTTT.

This clonotype has only a few counts. This CDR3 is CASSIYRGVIDGYTF. CDR3 bases: TGTGCCAGCAGTATATATAGGGGGGTGATTGATGGCTACACCTTC. This chain links TRBV28 with TRBJ1-2; the D gene is possibly TRBD1 (6 bases). This CDR3 is 15 amino acids long. The V gene lost 5 bases and the J gene lost 6 bases, with 19 bases spanning the gap. Germline V CDR1 and CDR2: MDHEN, SYDVKM.

At least ten counts were recorded for this clonotype. The V call is TRBV28, the J call TRBJ2-7; D assignment may be TRBD1 or TRBD2 (5 bases each). CDR1 is MDHEN and CDR2 is SYDVKM in the germline V gene. The V end was cut by 3 bases, the J end by 6 bases, with 21 bases between. The CDR3 extends over 16 amino acids. CDR3 in amino acids: CASSFRGTGRRGEQYF. In nucleotides, the CDR3 is TGTGCCAGCAGTTTTAGGGGTACGGGGCGCCGTGGCGAGCAGTACTTC. Based on the CDR3 plus reference TRBV28 and TRBJ2-7, the full variable domain is DVKVTQSSRYLVKRTGEKVFLECVQDMDHENMFWYRQDPGLGLRLIYFSYDVKMKEKGDIPEGYSVSREKKERFSLILESASTNQTSMYLCASSFRGTGRRGEQYFGPGTRLTVT.

About this clonotype itself: This CDR3 is missing its conserved last phenylalanine or tryptophan, likely due to a read error. The genes are TRBV7-9 and TRBJ1-1, with D possibly being TRBD1 (5 bases). The V gene's germline CDR1 is SEHNR and CDR2 FQNEAQ (reference sequence). Trimming took 5 bases from V and 7 from J, leaving 20 bases between them. This CDR3 is built from 15 residues. The CDR3 nucleotides read TGTGCCAGCAGCGGAGAGGCGACAGTTCTTCATGAAGCTTTCCTT. Amino acids: CASSGEATVLHEAFL.

This clonotype was picked up a small number of times. The V gene is TRBV7-9, the J gene TRBJ1-2; possibly TRBD1 for D (6 bases). Germline V lookup: CDR1 SEHNR, CDR2 FQNEAQ (reference sequence). The CDR3 totals 13 residues. V was clipped by 1 base and J by 6 bases, with 9 bases between them. For the CDR3, the DNA is TGTGCCAGCAGCTTAGGGGGGCGTAATGGCTACACCTTC. Translation: CASSLGGRNGYTF.

In its sample, this clonotype was seen a few times. This may come from a read error, since a much larger clone is one base off. In this CDR3 the conserved last residue, phenylalanine or tryptophan, is missing, so a read error is likely. This chain uses TRBV7-3 with TRBJ2-3, with 8 bases matching TRBD1. CDR1 SGHTA and CDR2 FQGTGA come from the germline V gene. The J segment lost 0 bases and the V segment lost 6 bases, leaving 5 bases of the junction unmatched. This CDR3 comprises 15 residues. DNA for the CDR3: TGTGCCAGCAGTTTGACAGGGGTTAGCACAGATACGCAGTATCTT. This translates into CASSLTGVSTDTQYL.

At least ten counts were recorded for this clonotype. The chain combines TRBV7-8 with TRBJ2-3; D is tentatively TRBD1 or TRBD2 (5 bases each). V lost 1 base, J lost 5 bases, and 16 bases lay in between. The CDR3 length is 16 residues. Germline V CDR1 and CDR2: SGHVS, FQNEAQ. The CDR3 sequence is CASSLEVEGLQDTQYF. The CDR3 DNA reads as TGTGCCAGCAGCTTAGAAGTTGAGGGGCTTCAAGATACGCAGTATTTT. Full variable domain (rest looked up from reference TRBV7-8 and TRBJ2-3): GAGVSQSPRYKVAKRGQDVALRCDPISGHVSLFWYQQALGQGPEFLTYFQNEAQLDKSGLPSDRFFAERPEGSVSTLKIQRTQQEDSAVYLCASSLEVEGLQDTQYFGPGTRLTVL.

Concerning this clonotype: The conserved closing phenylalanine or tryptophan is absent in this CDR3, likely reflecting a read error. The V and J genes are TRBV28 and TRBJ1-3, with 9 bases matching TRBD1. The CDR3 has 15 residues. CDR1 MDHEN and CDR2 SYDVKM come from the germline V gene. The V gene end was trimmed by 2 bases and the J gene end by 4 bases; junction bases not matched to a gene: 3. CDR3 nucleotide sequence: TGTGCCAGCAGTTTAGGGACAGGGCCGGGAAACACCATATATTAT. This encodes CASSLGTGPGNTIYY.

This clonotype was observed many times. The J gene is TRBJ2-3, the V gene TRBV5-1; 10 bases fit TRBD1. This CDR3 contains 16 residues. The ends lost 0 bases at V and 3 bases at J; junction bases unmatched: 4. The germline V gene has CDR1 SGHRS and CDR2 YFSETQ. CDR3 nucleotide sequence: TGCGCCAGCAGCTTGGGACAGGGGGCTTTGACAGATACGCAGTATTTT. It codes for CASSLGQGALTDTQYF.

This clonotype was seen repeatedly, ten times or more. The J gene is TRBJ2-7, the V gene TRBV7-2, with D possibly matching TRBD2 (5 bases). V lost 0 bases to trimming and J lost 3 bases, with 9 bases between them. Germline CDR1 is SGHTA and CDR2 is FQGNSA. The CDR3 length is 14 residues. The CDR3 nucleotides read TGTGCCAGCAGCTTAGCCGTCGGGGTCTACGAGCAGTACTTC. Its translation is CASSLAVGVYEQYF.

Only one count was recorded for this clonotype. Given a much more abundant clone one base away, this may be a read error. The J gene is TRBJ2-5, the V gene TRBV4-1; 7 nucleotides align to TRBD2. CDR1 and CDR2 (germline): MGHRA, YSYEKL. The V and J ends lost 3 bases and 9 bases, in that order; junction bases with no gene match: 16. The CDR3 length is 16 residues. In DNA, the CDR3 is TGCGCCAGCAGCCAGCCGGGACTAACGGGTATATCGGCCCAGTACTTC. It encodes CASSQPGLTGISAQYF.